Below, one T cell receptor beta chain is given with its context. As yet, its antigen is unknown. These data belong to a study of breast tumors, draining lymph nodes, adjacent tissues. General study points: The lymph node origin of tumor T cells was framed as consistent with a hypothesis, not demonstrated.

The CDR3 sequence is 11 residues long. Germline-derived CDR1 and CDR2 are SQVTM and ANQGSEA. The V and J ends lost 4 bases and 7 bases respectively, with 7 bases between them. TCRdb recomputed calls from the multiplex PCR reads with MiXCR, one row per CDR3 protein. This table holds under 25,000 distinct CDR3 sequences, roughly two fifths found once. This sequence joins TRBV29-1 and TRBJ2-2, with D unresolved. The TCR sequence derives from a female donor with breast cancer. Some clones in this sample may be carry-over from other donors' samples. The source material was breast tumor tissue. CDR3 DNA: TGCAGCGTTGCGGATATCGGGGAGCTGTTTTTT. Amino acids: CSVADIGELFF.